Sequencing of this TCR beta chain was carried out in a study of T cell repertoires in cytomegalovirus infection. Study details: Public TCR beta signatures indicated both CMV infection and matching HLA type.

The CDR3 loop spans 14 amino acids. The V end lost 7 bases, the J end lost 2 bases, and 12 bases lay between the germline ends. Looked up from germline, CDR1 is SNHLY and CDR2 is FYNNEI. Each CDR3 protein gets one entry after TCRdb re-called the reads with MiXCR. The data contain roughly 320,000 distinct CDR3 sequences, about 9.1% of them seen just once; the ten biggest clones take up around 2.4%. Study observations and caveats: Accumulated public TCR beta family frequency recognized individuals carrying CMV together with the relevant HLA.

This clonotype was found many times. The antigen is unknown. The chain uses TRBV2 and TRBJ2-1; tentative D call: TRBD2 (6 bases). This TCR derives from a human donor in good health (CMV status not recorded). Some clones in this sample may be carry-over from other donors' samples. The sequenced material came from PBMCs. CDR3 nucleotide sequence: TGTGCCAGCATCCCCGGGAGCCCCTACAATGAGCAGTTCTTC. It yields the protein CASIPGSPYNEQFF.